This is a list of T cell receptor beta chains from one sample in a study of shared clonotypes between healthy human individuals. Assay: immunoSEQ multiplex PCR; the TCRdb copy retains only in-frame clones and omits some. The sample lists hundreds of thousands of clones, around 96% seen once, with about 0.12% in the top ten. Sequencing was performed on naive CD8+ T cells sorted from blood. The receptors shown here come from a woman in her 30s in good health. The CDR3 runs from the conserved cysteine through the conserved F or W. A D gene is named only where the DNA matches it firmly. Clone size is not always given. Where it is, it says once, few, many or a class for expanded clones.

D,V,size,J,CDR3,DNA
NA,TRBV5-4,once,TRBJ2-1,CASSLAGSYEQFF,TGTGCCAGCAGCTTGGCCGGCAGCTATGAGCAGTTCTTC
NA,TRBV6-1,once,TRBJ2-7,CASSEGGDYEQYF,TGTGCCAGCAGTGAAGGAGGGGACTACGAGCAGTACTTC
NA,TRBV5-1,once,TRBJ2-5,CASREVWGTQETQYF,TGCGCCAGCAGGGAGGTTTGGGGGACCCAAGAGACCCAGTACTTC
NA,TRBV4-2,NA,TRBJ2-1,CASSLRVSYEQFF,TGTGCCAGCAGCCTCAGGGTTAGTTATGAGCAGTTCTTC
TRBD2,TRBV6-5,NA,TRBJ2-1,CASSYGGSYEQFF,TGTGCCAGCAGTTATGGCGGGAGCTATGAGCAGTTCTTC
NA,TRBV21-1,NA,TRBJ1-1,CASKGSPTGGHTEAFF,TGTGCCAGCAAGGGCAGCCCTACCGGAGGCCACACTGAAGCTTTCTTT
NA,TRBV21-1,NA,TRBJ1-3,CASSNGGNTIYF,TGTGCCAGCAGCAATGGGGGAAACACCATATATTTT
NA,TRBV4-1,NA,TRBJ2-1,CASSLENLGGSGEQFF,TGCGCCAGCAGCCTAGAGAACCTAGGGGGTTCGGGTGAGCAGTTCTTC
TRBD2,TRBV5-1,NA,TRBJ2-2,CASSPGLASLSNTGELFF,TGCGCCAGCAGCCCGGGACTAGCAAGTCTCTCGAACACCGGGGAGCTGTTTTTT
NA,TRBV7-9,NA,TRBJ1-5,CASSSSGLPQHF,TGTGCCAGCAGCTCCTCGGGGTTGCCCCAGCATTTT
TRBD2,TRBV6-5,NA,TRBJ2-1,CASTLTSEQNNEQFF,TGTGCCAGCACCTTGACTAGCGAGCAGAACAATGAGCAGTTCTTC
TRBD1,TRBV4-1,once,TRBJ1-5,CASSQDNRGGQPQHF,TGCGCCAGCAGCCAGGACAACAGGGGTGGACAGCCCCAGCATTTT
NA,TRBV28,once,TRBJ1-1,CASSLSWGFGTEAFF,TGTGCCAGCAGTTTAAGTTGGGGGTTTGGCACTGAAGCTTTCTTT
NA,TRBV27,NA,TRBJ1-1,CASSLRQGGTEAFF,TGTGCCAGCAGTTTACGGCAGGGAGGCACTGAAGCTTTCTTT
TRBD1,TRBV11-2,NA,TRBJ2-7,CASSLGQAGYEQYF,TGTGCCAGCAGTCTCGGACAGGCAGGGTACGAGCAGTACTTC
TRBD1,TRBV13,NA,TRBJ1-2,CASSLGQGHYGYTF,TGTGCCAGCAGCTTGGGACAGGGACATTATGGCTACACCTTC
NA,TRBV29-1,NA,TRBJ1-1,CSVEDTEAFF,TGCAGCGTTGAGGACACTGAAGCTTTCTTT
NA,TRBV5-1,NA,TRBJ1-4,CASSPRTATNEKLFF,TGCGCCAGCAGCCCACGAACTGCAACTAATGAAAAACTGTTTTTT
NA,TRBV6-5,NA,TRBJ2-7,CASSRVTHEQYF,TGTGCCAGCAGTAGGGTGACCCACGAGCAGTACTTC
NA,TRBV28,NA,TRBJ2-7,CASSHGARVKKGSYEQYF,TGTGCCAGCAGTCACGGGGCGCGAGTGAAAAAAGGCTCCTACGAGCAGTACTTC
TRBD2,TRBV5-6,NA,TRBJ2-2,CASSEGTSGTNTGELFF,TGTGCCAGCAGCGAGGGGACTAGCGGAACGAACACCGGGGAGCTGTTTTTT
TRBD1,TRBV27,NA,TRBJ1-4,CASSLAGGNEKLFF,TGTGCCAGCAGTTTAGCAGGGGGGAATGAAAAACTGTTTTTT
TRBD2,TRBV6-4,once,TRBJ2-1,CASSDGLAGGDEQFF,TGTGCCAGCAGTGACGGGCTAGCGGGAGGGGATGAGCAGTTCTTC
NA,TRBV28,NA,TRBJ2-3,CASSLGFWGSSSTDTQYF,TGTGCCAGCAGTTTGGGGTTTTGGGGCTCATCTAGCACAGATACGCAGTATTTT
NA,TRBV6-6,NA,TRBJ2-5,CASSNTGPLETQYF,TGTGCCAGCAGTAACACGGGACCCCTAGAGACCCAGTACTTC
TRBD2,TRBV19,NA,TRBJ2-3,CASSSGLADTDTQYF,TGTGCCAGTAGCTCGGGACTAGCGGACACAGATACGCAGTATTTT
NA,TRBV7-9,NA,TRBJ2-1,CASSLEVYNEQFF,TGTGCCAGCAGCTTAGAAGTCTACAATGAGCAGTTCTTC
NA,TRBV30,NA,TRBJ2-3,CAWSIAGADTQYF,TGTGCCTGGAGTATAGCCGGGGCAGATACGCAGTATTTT
NA,TRBV4-1,NA,TRBJ1-1,CASSLQGLNTEAFF,TGCGCCAGCAGCCTACAGGGATTAAACACTGAAGCTTTCTTT
TRBD2,TRBV9,NA,TRBJ2-7,CASSALAGDSYEQYF,TGTGCCAGCAGCGCACTAGCGGGAGATTCCTACGAGCAGTACTTC
NA,TRBV5-5,NA,TRBJ2-7,CASSLGHLFSYEQYF,TGTGCCAGCAGCTTGGGACACCTCTTCTCCTACGAGCAGTACTTC